These 32 T cell receptor beta chains were all obtained from the same sample, sequenced in a study of CD4 T cell repertoires in COVID-19. This table comes from immunoSEQ multiplex PCR, and its TCRdb copy is limited to in-frame clones, with some not included. The sample yields 60,000 to 90,000 clones, about 80% seen once. Sequenced material: CD4+ T cells from peripheral blood, taken after recovery from COVID-19. These receptors all come from a human donor who had COVID-19.

This rearrangement joins TRBV30 to TRBJ1-2; tentatively, D is TRBD1 (5 bases). CDR1 and CDR2 from the germline V gene are GTSNPN and SVGIG (reference sequence). CDR3 length: 11 amino acids. The V end was cut by 1 base, the J end by 12 bases, with 12 bases between. The CDR3 protein is CAWSGGTRHTF. In DNA, the CDR3 is TGTGCCTGGAGTGGCGGGACCAGGCACACCTTC.

The chain has TRBV9 and TRBJ2-1, with 11 bases that match TRBD2. Germline V gene sequence: CDR1 SGDLS, CDR2 YYNGEE. The CDR3 sequence is 16 residues long. V shed 0 bases, J shed 6 bases, and the junction held 5 bases outside the gene matches. CDR3 DNA sequence: TGTGCCAGCAGCGTAGTAAATAGCGGGAGGGCCAATGAGCAGTTCTTC. Translated: CASSVVNSGRANEQFF.

This chain connects TRBV12-5 to TRBJ1-1; weak D call: TRBD1 (6 bases). The length of the CDR3 is 13 residues. Looked up from germline, CDR1 is LGHNT and CDR2 is FRNRAP. Trimming removed 1 base at V and 5 bases at J, with 8 bases between. This chain's CDR3 is CASGLEGGTEAFF. DNA of the CDR3: TGTGCTAGTGGTTTGGAGGGGGGAACTGAAGCTTTCTTT.

CDR3 amino acids: CASSLPLAGGVYEQYF. Written as DNA, the CDR3 is TGTGCCAGCAGTTTACCCTTAGCGGGAGGTGTCTACGAGCAGTACTTC. V is TRBV28 and J is TRBJ2-7; 10 nucleotides match TRBD2. The trim removed 2 bases at V and 3 bases at J, leaving 7 bases unmatched. Per germline, CDR1 MDHEN and CDR2 SYDVKM. The CDR3 totals 16 residues. Full variable domain (missing parts from reference TRBV28 and TRBJ2-7): DVKVTQSSRYLVKRTGEKVFLECVQDMDHENMFWYRQDPGLGLRLIYFSYDVKMKEKGDIPEGYSVSREKKERFSLILESASTNQTSMYLCASSLPLAGGVYEQYFGPGTRLTVT.

This clone is a singleton in its sample. The chain joins TRBV3-1 (or the pseudogene TRBV3-2) to TRBJ2-5; no firm D call. The V end lost 0 bases, the J end lost 1 base, and 12 bases lay between the germline ends. Germline-derived CDR1 and CDR2 are LGHDT and YNNKEL (reference sequence). This CDR3 spans 16 amino acids. The CDR3 reads CASSQDRMGIQETQYF. The CDR3 nucleotides read TGTGCCAGCAGCCAAGATCGAATGGGGATCCAAGAGACCCAGTACTTC.

In its sample, this clone was seen a few times. This chain connects TRBV16 to TRBJ1-5; D gene uncertain. The CDR3 loop spans 17 amino acids. Between the trimmed V and J ends, which lost 1 base and 0 bases, there was a span of 13 bases. Germline CDR1 KGHSY, CDR2 FQNENV. The CDR3 DNA follows: TGTGCCAGCAGCCAATTTAGCACCGCCTATAGCAATCAGCCCCAGCATTTT. Its translation: CASSQFSTAYSNQPQHF.

The chain carries TRBV19 and TRBJ1-1; the D is unclear. The CDR3 covers 13 residues. In germline, CDR1 is LNHDA, CDR2 SQIVND (reference sequence). Trimming removed 10 bases from V and 1 base from J, with 13 bases in between. The CDR3 bases are TGTGCCACCAGAAGGTGGGGGAACACTGAAGCTTTCTTT. Amino acid sequence: CATRRWGNTEAFF.

J is TRBJ2-2 and V is TRBV7-2; 12 bases line up with TRBD2. The CDR3 spans 17 residues. CDR1 is SGHTA and CDR2 is FQGNSA in the germline V gene. Unmatched junction bases numbered 10, after V lost 5 bases and J lost 6 bases. CDR3: CASSPRTSGIASGELFF. The CDR3 DNA is TGTGCCAGCAGCCCACGGACTAGCGGGATAGCATCCGGGGAGCTGTTTTTT.

The CDR3 coding sequence is TGCAGCGTTGCGGTGCCTTCGAACACTGAAGCTTTCTTT. It specifies CSVAVPSNTEAFF. J is TRBJ1-1 and V is TRBV29-1; no reliable D call. The CDR3 sequence is 13 residues long. The germline V and J ends were trimmed by 4 bases and 1 base, with 10 bases remaining between them. Germline CDR1 reads SQVTM; CDR2 reads ANQGSEA.

The gene calls are TRBV10-3 and TRBJ1-1; D perhaps matches TRBD1 (5 bases). The CDR3 sequence is 14 residues long. Trimming removed 10 bases at V and 0 bases at J, with 15 bases between. CDR1 and CDR2 from the germline V gene are ENHRY and SYGVKD. The CDR3: CATVRGGMNTEAFF. The CDR3 coding sequence is TGTGCCACTGTCCGGGGGGGAATGAACACTGAAGCTTTCTTT.

The genes are TRBV25-1 and TRBJ1-2, with TRBD1 matching 11 bases. V shed 3 bases and J 7 bases; nucleotides not matched to a gene: 7. Germline assignment: CDR1 MGHDK and CDR2 SYGVNS. The CDR3 loop spans 15 amino acids. As DNA, the CDR3 is TGTGCCAGCAGTGAGGAAAGGACAGGGGGCGGTGGCTACACCTTC. Translation: CASSEERTGGGGYTF.

The chain combines TRBV7-9 with TRBJ1-2; no clear D gene. The V and J ends lost 5 bases and 0 bases respectively, with 16 bases between them. Germline V CDR1 and CDR2: SEHNR, FQNEAQ (reference sequence). The CDR3 spans 16 residues. CDR3 in amino acids: CASSITLGSANYGYTF. The CDR3 region has the DNA TGTGCCAGCAGCATCACCCTCGGCTCGGCTAACTATGGCTACACCTTC.

This clone was detected only a few times. The chain joins TRBV28 to TRBJ1-5, with no clear D. Germline values: CDR1 MDHEN, CDR2 SYDVKM. This CDR3 region has 12 residues. Trimming stripped 8 bases from V and 5 bases from J, with 10 bases between. The CDR3 spells CASGEGDQPQHF. CDR3 sequence (DNA): TGTGCCAGCGGAGAAGGTGATCAGCCCCAGCATTTT. Full variable domain (rest looked up from reference TRBV28 and TRBJ1-5): DVKVTQSSRYLVKRTGEKVFLECVQDMDHENMFWYRQDPGLGLRLIYFSYDVKMKEKGDIPEGYSVSREKKERFSLILESASTNQTSMYLCASGEGDQPQHFGDGTRLSIL.

V and J are TRBV6-5 and TRBJ2-6, with D uncertain. CDR1 is MNHEY and CDR2 is SVGAGI in the germline V gene. Trimming left V 4 bases short and J 0 bases short, with 4 bases between. The CDR3 sequence is 14 residues long. The CDR3 sequence is CASSSLSGANVLTF. The CDR3 region has the DNA TGTGCCAGCAGTTCCCTCTCTGGGGCCAACGTCCTGACTTTC.

The V call is TRBV6-5, the J call TRBJ2-7; perhaps TRBD1 as D (5 bases). CDR1 is MNHEY, CDR2 SVGAGI, per germline. The CDR3 length is 14 residues. Trimming pared 7 bases from V and 0 bases from J, leaving 13 bases between. The CDR3: CASKPGRGSYEQYF. CDR3 sequence (DNA): TGTGCCAGCAAGCCCGGAAGGGGCTCCTACGAGCAGTACTTC.

The chain has TRBV6-5 and TRBJ2-1, with 9 bases aligning to TRBD1. The CDR3 contains 14 residues. CDR1 is MNHEY, CDR2 SVGAGI, per germline. The V segment lost 9 bases and the J segment 10 bases; nucleotides outside the gene matches: 13. CDR3 sequence reads: CASRVRDREREQFF. CDR3 in DNA: TGTGCCAGTAGAGTACGGGACAGGGAACGGGAGCAGTTCTTC.

The chain uses TRBV5-1 and TRBJ2-7; 7 bases line up with TRBD1. The CDR3 runs 14 residues. Germline values: CDR1 SGHRS, CDR2 YFSETQ. The J segment lost 4 bases and the V segment lost 1 base, leaving 5 bases of the junction unmatched. The CDR3 region is CASSLTGVEYEQYF. The CDR3 DNA is TGCGCCAGCAGCTTGACAGGGGTAGAGTACGAGCAGTACTTC.

The V gene is TRBV11-2, the J gene TRBJ2-7, with D maybe TRBD1 (5 bases). CDR1 SGHAT and CDR2 FQNNGV come from the germline V gene. The V gene lost 3 bases and the J gene lost 3 bases, with 12 bases spanning the gap. There are 14 residues in the CDR3. CDR3 residues: CASSLQAGHYEQYF. In DNA, the CDR3 is TGTGCCAGCAGCTTGCAAGCAGGGCACTACGAGCAGTACTTC.

The rearrangement uses TRBV21-1 and TRBJ2-1; the D call in the table, TRBD2, was not verified against the DNA. TRBV21-1 is a documented pseudogene. The CDR3 runs to 17 residues. Here the CDR3 DNA reads TGTGCCAGCAGCCAGCGGGAGTCCAGGGGACCCTACAATGAGCAGTTCTTC. It codes for CASSQRESRGPYNEQFF.

The J gene is TRBJ1-4, the V gene TRBV19, with a tentative D call TRBD1 (6 bases). The V gene lost 3 bases and the J gene lost 5 bases, with 10 bases spanning the gap. CDR1 is LNHDA and CDR2 is SQIVND in the germline V gene (reference sequence). The CDR3 runs 14 residues. This CDR3 is CASSIGQKNEKLFF. CDR3 nucleotides: TGTGCCAGTAGTATCGGACAGAAGAATGAAAAACTGTTTTTT.

The V and J genes are TRBV24-1 and TRBJ2-1, with a weak D call TRBD1 (6 bases). Looked up from germline, CDR1 is KGHDR and CDR2 is SFDVKD. The V and J ends lost 7 bases and 5 bases respectively, with 17 bases between them. The CDR3 covers 15 residues. CDR3 loop: CATRGPGTWNNEQFF. The CDR3, as DNA: TGTGCCACCAGAGGGCCCGGGACATGGAACAATGAGCAGTTCTTC.

The rearrangement links TRBV5-1 to TRBJ2-7; 10 nucleotides line up with TRBD2. The CDR3 totals 16 residues. Unmatched junction bases numbered 10, after V lost 4 bases and J lost 3 bases. Germline loops: CDR1 SGHRS, CDR2 YFSETQ. In DNA, the CDR3 is TGCGCCAGCAGCCCTGCCCCTAGCGGGGGCCTCTACGAGCAGTACTTC. Translating it yields CASSPAPSGGLYEQYF.

This clone has just one count. The V gene is TRBV6-5, the J gene TRBJ2-5, with 9 positions matching TRBD2. Germline CDR1 is MNHEY and CDR2 is SVGAGI. There are 15 residues in the CDR3. Trimming removed 7 bases from V and 4 bases from J; junction bases left unmatched: 10. The CDR3 DNA follows: TGTGCCAGCAATCAGCGGGAGGAGGGTAGAGAGACCCAGTACTTC. Translated: CASNQREEGRETQYF.

V usage is TRBV6-2 or TRBV6-3 and J usage is TRBJ1-5; D is unclear. CDR1 is MNHEY, CDR2 SVGEGT, per germline. The CDR3 runs 13 residues. V was clipped by 5 bases and J by 0 bases, with 5 bases between them. CDR3 protein: CASSRLSNQPQHF. CDR3 in DNA: TGTGCCAGCAGTCGACTTAGCAATCAGCCCCAGCATTTT.

The chain couples TRBV7-6 to TRBJ1-3; D is undetermined. Trimming took off 5 bases at V and 0 bases at J, with 11 bases between the two ends. Germline V CDR1 and CDR2: SGHVS, FNYEAQ. CDR3 length equals 15 residues. The CDR3 region has the DNA TGTGCCAGCAGCCGGAGTGATGTCTCTGGAAACACCATATATTTT. Translating gives CASSRSDVSGNTIYF.

V and J are TRBV29-1 and TRBJ2-5; D is unresolved. Germline values: CDR1 SQVTM, CDR2 ANQGSEA. Between the trimmed V and J ends, which lost 5 bases and 5 bases, there was a span of 15 bases. The CDR3 runs 13 residues. CDR3 amino acids: CSVLPPGRETQYF. DNA for the CDR3: TGCAGCGTTCTTCCACCTGGGCGGGAGACCCAGTACTTC.

This clone appeared once. This sequence joins TRBV3-1 (or the pseudogene TRBV3-2) and TRBJ2-1; TRBD2 matches at 8 bases. The junction had 6 bases not matched to a gene; V was cut back by 4 bases and J by 7 bases. Germline-derived CDR1 and CDR2 are LGHDT and YNNKEL (reference sequence). CDR3 length: 14 residues. CDR3 nucleotides: TGTGCCAGCAGCCTGACGGGGGGGCTAAATGAGCAGTTCTTC. Its translation is CASSLTGGLNEQFF.

CDR3 loop: CASSQGAGSDTEAFF. CDR3 coding DNA: TGTGCCAGCAGCCAAGGGGCGGGGTCGGACACTGAAGCTTTCTTT. The chain is built from TRBV7-9 and TRBJ1-1; D perhaps matches TRBD1 (5 bases). CDR3 length: 15 residues. In germline, CDR1 is SEHNR, CDR2 FQNEAQ (reference sequence). The germline V and J ends were trimmed by 5 bases and 3 bases, with 16 bases remaining between them.

CDR3 amino acids: CASSSTGGSSYEQYF. CDR3 DNA: TGTGCCAGCAGCTCGACGGGGGGTAGCTCCTACGAGCAGTACTTC. The V call is TRBV7-6, the J call TRBJ2-7; the match to TRBD2 covers 7 bases. The CDR3 is 15 amino acids. V lost 4 bases and J lost 0; bases outside the gene matches: 6. Germline CDR1 is SGHVS and CDR2 is FNYEAQ.

The chain couples TRBV6-5 to TRBJ2-7; maybe TRBD2 (6 bases). V shed 8 bases and J shed 6 bases, with 11 bases lying between them. This CDR3 contains 11 residues. CDR1 is MNHEY and CDR2 is SVGAGI in the germline V gene. The CDR3 DNA follows: TGTGCCAGCGGGAGGTCTAGCGAGCAGTACTTC. Translated, it gives CASGRSSEQYF.

The chain is built from TRBV27 and TRBJ2-5; D tentatively fits TRBD1 or TRBD2 (5 bases each). Per the germline V gene, CDR1 is MNHEY and CDR2 is SMNVEV (reference sequence). CDR3 length: 15 residues. Trimming stripped 0 bases from V and 4 bases from J, with 12 bases between. The CDR3 DNA reads TGTGCCAGCAGTTTATCTGGGACCGGCCGAGAGACCCAGTACTTC. Its translation is CASSLSGTGRETQYF.

This clone was seen only once. This chain links TRBV7-2 with TRBJ2-7; 8 bases map to TRBD2. From germline, CDR1 is SGHTA and CDR2 FQGNSA. The trim removed 5 bases at V and 9 bases at J, leaving 3 bases unmatched. The CDR3 sequence is 11 residues long. CDR3 residues: CASSGTRGQYF. As DNA, the CDR3 is TGTGCCAGCAGCGGGACTAGGGGGCAGTACTTC.